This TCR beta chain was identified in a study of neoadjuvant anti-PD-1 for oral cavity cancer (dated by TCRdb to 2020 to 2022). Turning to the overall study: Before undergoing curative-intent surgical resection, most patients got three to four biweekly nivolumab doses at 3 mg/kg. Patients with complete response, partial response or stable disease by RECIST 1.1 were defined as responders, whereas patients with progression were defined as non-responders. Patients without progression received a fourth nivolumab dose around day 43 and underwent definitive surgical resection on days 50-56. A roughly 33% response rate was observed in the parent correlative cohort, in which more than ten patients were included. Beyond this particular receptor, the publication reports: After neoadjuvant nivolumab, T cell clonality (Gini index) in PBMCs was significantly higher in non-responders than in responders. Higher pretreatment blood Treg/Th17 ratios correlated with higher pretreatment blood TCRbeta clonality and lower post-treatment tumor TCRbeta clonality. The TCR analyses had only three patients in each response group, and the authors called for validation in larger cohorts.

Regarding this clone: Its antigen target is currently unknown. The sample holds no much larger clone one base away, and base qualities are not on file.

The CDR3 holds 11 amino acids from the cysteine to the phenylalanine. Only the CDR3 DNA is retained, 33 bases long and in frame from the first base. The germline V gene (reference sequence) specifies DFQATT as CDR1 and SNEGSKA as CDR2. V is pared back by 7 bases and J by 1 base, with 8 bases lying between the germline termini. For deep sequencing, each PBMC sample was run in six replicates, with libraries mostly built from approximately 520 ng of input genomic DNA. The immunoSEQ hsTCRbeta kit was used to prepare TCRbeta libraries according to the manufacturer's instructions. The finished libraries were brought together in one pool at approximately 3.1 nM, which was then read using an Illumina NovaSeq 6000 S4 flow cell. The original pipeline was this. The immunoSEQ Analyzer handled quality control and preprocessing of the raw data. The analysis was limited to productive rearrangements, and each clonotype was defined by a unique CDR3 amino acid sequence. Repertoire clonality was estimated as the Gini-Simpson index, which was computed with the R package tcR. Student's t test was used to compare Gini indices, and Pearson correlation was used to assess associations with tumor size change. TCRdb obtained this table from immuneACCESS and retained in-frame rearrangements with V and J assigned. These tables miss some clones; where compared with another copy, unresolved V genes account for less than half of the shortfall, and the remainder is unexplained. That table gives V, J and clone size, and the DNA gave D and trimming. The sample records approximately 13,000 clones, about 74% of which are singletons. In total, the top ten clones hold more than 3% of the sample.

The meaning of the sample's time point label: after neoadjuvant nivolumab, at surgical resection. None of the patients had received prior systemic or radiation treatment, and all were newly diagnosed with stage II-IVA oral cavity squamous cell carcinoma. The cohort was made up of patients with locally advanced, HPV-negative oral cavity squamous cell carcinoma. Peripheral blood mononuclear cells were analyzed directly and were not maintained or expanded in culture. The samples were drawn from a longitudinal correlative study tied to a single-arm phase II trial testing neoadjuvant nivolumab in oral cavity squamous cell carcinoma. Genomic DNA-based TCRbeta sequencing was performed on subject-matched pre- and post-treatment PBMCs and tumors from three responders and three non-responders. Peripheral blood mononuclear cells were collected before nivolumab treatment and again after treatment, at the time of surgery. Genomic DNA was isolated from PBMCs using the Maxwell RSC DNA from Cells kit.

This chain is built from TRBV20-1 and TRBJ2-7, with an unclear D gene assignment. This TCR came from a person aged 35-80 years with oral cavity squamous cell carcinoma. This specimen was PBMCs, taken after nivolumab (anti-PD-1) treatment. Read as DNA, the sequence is TGCAGTGGGCGAGATTCCTACGAGCAGTACTTC. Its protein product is CSGRDSYEQYF.